This TCR beta chain was retrieved from a study of blood T cell repertoires in COVID-19. The overall study: PBMCs, B-cell-depleted T cells, or T cells were the source of the cDNA or gDNA that made up the material.

This clone has only a few counts. Authors' processing steps: Reference gene primer amplification in the assay estimated nucleated cell counts. Data came from immunoSEQ multiplex PCR; TCRdb stores just in-frame clones and leaves some out. The V and J calls and the clone size are those of that table, but D and trimming were determined from the DNA. This table has 100,000 or so clones, roughly 85% appearing once. Germline V lookup: CDR1 SGHDT, CDR2 YYEEEE. The junction had 3 bases not matched to a gene; V was cut back by 2 bases and J by 10 bases. The CDR3 has 14 residues. What was sequenced was peripheral blood. The origin of this receptor is an elderly woman with acute or convalescent COVID-19. The genes are TRBV5-6 and TRBJ1-6; 10 bases are a match to TRBD1. The CDR3 DNA sequence: TGTGCCAGCAGCTTTTGGACAGGGGGATCACCCCTCCACTTT. Encoded protein: CASSFWTGGSPLHF.